One and the same sample provided the 5 T cell receptor beta chains below, sequenced in a study of Ad26.COV2.S vaccination and SARS-CoV-2 variants. Sample treatment: some 20 received Ad26.COV2.S at low or high dose, single or two shots; a few received placebo; per-sample allocation not given. Samples were taken on day 63 after the first vaccine or placebo injection. The protocol was immunoSEQ multiplex PCR, while the TCRdb copy is restricted to in-frame clones and leaves out a portion. In the table there are hundreds of thousands of clones, around 90% of which are singletons. The sample here was peripheral blood, taken in a trial of Ad26.COV2.S vaccine versus placebo. These receptors were taken from a person aged 18-60 years who received the Ad26.COV2.S COVID-19 vaccine or a placebo.

The chain couples TRBV6-5 to TRBJ1-2, with a tentative D call TRBD1 (5 bases). Germline V CDR1 and CDR2: MNHEY, SVGAGI. The length of the CDR3 is 15 residues. Trimming shortened V by 0 bases and J by 2 bases, and 10 bases separated the two germline ends. The CDR3 spells CASSYSGSGNYGYTF. As DNA, the CDR3 is TGTGCCAGCAGTTACTCGGGTTCAGGGAACTATGGCTACACCTTC.

The gene calls are TRBV10-3 and TRBJ2-2; D unclear. The germline V and J ends were trimmed by 4 bases and 0 bases, with 9 bases remaining between them. The CDR3 sequence is 15 residues long. CDR1 and CDR2 from the germline V gene are ENHRY and SYGVKD. In nucleotides, the CDR3 is TGTGCCATCAGTGTGTACGGAACGAACACCGGGGAGCTGTTTTTT. Its translation is CAISVYGTNTGELFF.

This rearrangement joins TRBV15 to TRBJ2-7, with a possible D match to TRBD1 (5 bases). Germline CDR1 reads LNHNV; CDR2 reads YYDKDF (reference sequence). This CDR3 has 13 residues. V was pared by 1 base and J by 5 bases, with 9 bases between. In DNA, the CDR3 is TGTGCCACCAGCAGAGCCAAAGGGGACGAGCAGTACTTC. This encodes CATSRAKGDEQYF.

This chain joins TRBV29-1 and TRBJ2-5, with D tentatively TRBD2 (6 bases). The CDR3 sequence is 13 residues long. From germline, CDR1 is SQVTM and CDR2 ANQGSEA. V was shortened by 6 bases and J by 2 bases, with 13 bases between the two germline ends. The CDR3 DNA is TGCAGCGTCTCCGGGGGTACTCAAGAGACCCAGTACTTC. Translation gives CSVSGGTQETQYF.

CDR3 in amino acids: CASSQPGAGEQYF. Here the CDR3 DNA reads TGCGCCAGCAGCCAACCGGGGGCGGGGGAGCAGTACTTC. The chain uses TRBV4-3 and TRBJ2-7, with D perhaps matching TRBD1 or TRBD2 (6 bases each). The CDR3 length is 13 residues. Trimming left V 2 bases short and J 7 bases short, with 12 bases between. Germline loops: CDR1 LGHNA, CDR2 YSLEER.